The present T cell receptor beta chain was sequenced within a study of cytomegalovirus exposure and HLA in healthy donors. Study results and caveats: Earlier findings revealed that most TCR beta V segments proved productive either about 87% or about 30% of the time. The later analysis indicated that the majority of CMV-associated TCR beta chains appeared HLA-restricted. The study designated 150 or so TCR beta chains cytomegalovirus-associated.

CDR3 length: 14 residues. Germline-derived CDR1 and CDR2 are SGHRS and YFSETQ. V was clipped by 2 bases and J by 4 bases, with 10 bases between them. Comment on this clone: As yet, its antigen is unknown.

In the PCR, 60 Vbeta and 13 Jbeta primers were used. Using immunoSEQ multiplex PCR, the repertoire was profiled, and TCRdb retains in-frame clones only, with some absent. Of some 130,000 clones in the sample, around 77% were seen once. The receptor was isolated from a woman in her fifties or sixties in good health and CMV-seronegative. Sequences were obtained from PBMCs. The chain combines TRBV5-1 with TRBJ2-1, with a tentative D call TRBD2 (5 bases). The CDR3 spells CASSLEAVYNEQFF. The CDR3 nucleotides are TGCGCCAGCAGCTTAGAAGCGGTGTACAATGAGCAGTTCTTC.